Listed here are 4 T cell receptor beta chains from one sample, sequenced in a study of blood T cell repertoires in COVID-19. The repertoire was sequenced with immunoSEQ multiplex PCR; TCRdb's copy has only in-frame clones and lacks some. This sample has roughly 120,000 clones, with just over 85% found just once. The material sequenced was peripheral blood. Every receptor here comes from a woman aged 45-60 years with active or convalescent COVID-19.

V and J are TRBV7-2 and TRBJ1-3, with 9 positions matching TRBD1. The CDR3 loop spans 17 amino acids. J gave up 2 bases and V 1 base, and 6 bases lay outside the gene matches. CDR1 is SGHTA, CDR2 FQGNSA, per germline. CDR3: CASSLVGQGKAGNTIYF. The CDR3 nucleotides are TGTGCCAGCAGCTTAGTCGGACAGGGGAAGGCTGGAAACACCATATATTTT.

The chain is built from TRBV10-3 and TRBJ1-1; TRBD1 matches at 11 bases. The CDR3 extends over 15 amino acids. Germline V lookup: CDR1 ENHRY, CDR2 SYGVKD. Losses at the gene ends were 6 bases for V and 3 bases for J; bases not matched to a gene: 6. For the CDR3, the DNA is TGTGCCATCAGAAAGGGACAGGGGGGTTACACTGAAGCTTTCTTT. It is translated as CAIRKGQGGYTEAFF.

This chain connects TRBV5-1 to TRBJ2-1; TRBD2 agrees at 8 bases. Germline lookup yields CDR1 SGHRS and CDR2 YFSETQ. This CDR3 has 17 residues. V was clipped by 0 bases and J by 3 bases; unmatched bases: 8. CDR3 in DNA: TGCGCCAGCAGCTTGGTTAGCGGGACGCGCAACTACAATGAGCAGTTCTTC. Translating gives CASSLVSGTRNYNEQFF.

The rearrangement joins TRBV2 to TRBJ1-5; 7 bases align to TRBD1. The CDR3 spans 13 residues. J lost 4 bases, V lost 8 bases, and 5 bases had no gene match. Germline loops: CDR1 SNHLY, CDR2 FYNNEI. CDR3 amino acids: CASAQGENQPQHF. As DNA, the CDR3 is TGTGCCAGCGCCCAGGGGGAAAATCAGCCCCAGCATTTT.